One and the same sample provided the 9 T cell receptor beta chains below, sequenced in a study of vaccination and CD4 T cells after COVID-19. An Oncomine TCR Beta short-read assay was used to sequence the DNA from cultured CD4+ T cells. One entry per CDR3 protein results from TCRdb running MiXCR on the PCR reads. Counted here are approximately 17,000 distinct CDR3 sequences, 50% occurring once; the ten biggest clones make up roughly 6.2%. These TCRs are of unknown antigen specificity. Treatment specified: roughly 10-day PBMC culture with coronavirus spike peptide pools or control peptides (ViraFEST assay). Sequencing was performed on CD4+ T cells from blood, cultured in vitro. These receptor sequences come from a human donor who had recovered from COVID-19.

V gene TRBV29-1 combines with J gene TRBJ1-5; 7 bases are shared with TRBD1. Germline V gene data show CDR1 as SQVTM and CDR2 as ANQGSEA. This CDR3 comprises 11 residues. V was clipped by 4 bases and J by 6 bases; unmatched bases: 0. CDR3 sequence reads: CSVGDSQPQHF. CDR3 coding DNA: TGCAGCGTTGGGGACAGTCAGCCCCAGCATTTT.

The genes are TRBV12-3 or TRBV12-4 and TRBJ1-5, with 8 bases that match TRBD1. The CDR3 length is 15 residues. The junction had 5 bases not matched to a gene; V was cut back by 3 bases and J by 4 bases. Here the CDR3 DNA reads TGTGCCAGCAGTTTCGATACAGGGGGGAATCAGCCCCAGCATTTT. It codes for CASSFDTGGNQPQHF.

This clonotype was counted a few times. The chain couples TRBV2 to TRBJ2-1, with 8 nucleotides matching TRBD1. The J call may be incorrect, as the DNA end agrees better with TRBJ2-7. Germline V gene data show CDR1 as SNHLY and CDR2 as FYNNEI. The length of the CDR3 is 13 residues. CDR3 bases: TGTGCCAGCAGCGGACAGGGCCTGCGCGAGCAGTACTTC. Encoded protein: CASSGQGLREQYF.

The CDR3 bases are TGTGCCATCAGTGTCTTAGGACAGGGGGGTACGACGGAAATCTACGAGCAGTACTTC. Translating gives CAISVLGQGGTTEIYEQYF. The chain carries TRBV10-3 and TRBJ2-7; 10 bases map to TRBD1. This CDR3 spans 19 amino acids. V trimming: 4 bases; J trimming: 3 bases; junction bases outside the gene matches: 18. Looked up from germline, CDR1 is ENHRY and CDR2 is SYGVKD.

The V call is TRBV2, the J call TRBJ2-5; 11 bases are a match to TRBD2. The CDR3 sequence is 18 residues long. Germline CDR1 and CDR2: SNHLY and FYNNEI. V trimming: 5 bases; J trimming: 5 bases; junction bases outside the gene matches: 16. For the CDR3, the DNA is TGTGCCAGCAGTCCCAATCTACTAGCGGGAGACCCCCCGGAGACCCAGTACTTC. It yields the protein CASSPNLLAGDPPETQYF.

The sample holds a few counts of this clonotype. The chain has TRBV29-1 and TRBJ1-4; 11 bases match TRBD1. The CDR3 consists of 12 residues. The J segment lost 10 bases and the V segment lost 5 bases, leaving 3 bases of the junction unmatched. Germline CDR1 reads SQVTM; CDR2 reads ANQGSEA. Written as DNA, the CDR3 is TGCAGCGTTCGGACAGGGGGCGGAAAACTGTTTTTT. It specifies CSVRTGGGKLFF.

The genes are TRBV2 and TRBJ1-2, with TRBD1 as a possible D gene (5 bases). Germline V lookup: CDR1 SNHLY, CDR2 FYNNEI. This CDR3 region has 11 residues. The germline V and J ends were trimmed by 5 bases and 12 bases, with 13 bases remaining between them. CDR3 sequence: CASSLRDENTF. CDR3 nucleotides: TGTGCCAGCAGTCTACGGGACGAAAACACCTTC. The variable domain in full, with the rest retrieved from reference TRBV2 and TRBJ1-2, is EPEVTQTPSHQVTQMGQEVILRCVPISNHLYFYWYRQILGQKVEFLVSFYNNEISEKSEIFDDQFSVERPDGSNFTLKIRSTKLEDSAMYFCASSLRDENTFGSGTRLTVV.

The chain employs TRBV29-1 and TRBJ2-1; 7 bases map to TRBD2. With V trimmed by 6 bases and J by 9 bases, 17 bases remained unmatched. This CDR3 has 15 amino acids. The germline V gene has CDR1 SQVTM and CDR2 ANQGSEA. The CDR3, as DNA: TGCAGCGTAGGATCGCTAGCGGAACTCGGTGGTGAGCAGTTCTTC. Its protein product is CSVGSLAELGGEQFF.

J is TRBJ1-5 and V is TRBV5-1; D remains ambiguous. Trimming left V 2 bases short and J 5 bases short, with 11 bases between. Germline loops: CDR1 SGHRS, CDR2 YFSETQ. This CDR3 is 14 amino acids long. The CDR3 protein is CASSFNGDDQPQHF. CDR3 nucleotide sequence: TGCGCCAGCAGCTTCAATGGAGACGATCAGCCCCAGCATTTT.